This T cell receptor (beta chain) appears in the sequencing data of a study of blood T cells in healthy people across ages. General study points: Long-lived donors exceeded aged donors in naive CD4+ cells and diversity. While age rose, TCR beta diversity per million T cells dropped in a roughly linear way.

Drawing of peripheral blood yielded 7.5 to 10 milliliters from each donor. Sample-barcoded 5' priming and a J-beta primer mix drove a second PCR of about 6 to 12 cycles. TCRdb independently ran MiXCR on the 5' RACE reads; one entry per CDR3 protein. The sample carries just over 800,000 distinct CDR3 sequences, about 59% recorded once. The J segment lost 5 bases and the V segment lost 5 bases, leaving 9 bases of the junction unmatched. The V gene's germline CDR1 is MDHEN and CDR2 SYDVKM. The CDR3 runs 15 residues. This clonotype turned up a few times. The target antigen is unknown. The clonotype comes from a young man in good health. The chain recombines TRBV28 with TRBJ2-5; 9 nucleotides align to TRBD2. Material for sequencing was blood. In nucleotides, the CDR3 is TGTGCCAGCAGTCCCCAAGGGACTAGCACTGAGACCCAGTACTTC. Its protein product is CASSPQGTSTETQYF.